This note documents a single TCR beta chain sequence. This sample is part of a study of blood T cell repertoires in COVID-19. Data came from immunoSEQ multiplex PCR; TCRdb stores just in-frame clones and leaves some out. Here the sample spans about 71,000 clones, about 70% being singletons. Trimming took off 0 bases at V and 4 bases at J, with 15 bases between the two ends. The CDR3 totals 16 residues. Per the germline V gene, CDR1 is LGHNA and CDR2 is YSLEER. The specimen sequenced was peripheral blood. This TCR derives from a woman of 80 years or more with active or convalescent COVID-19. The gene calls are TRBV4-3 and TRBJ1-1; D may be TRBD1 (5 bases). CDR3 residues: CASSQDRGVGGTEAFF. As DNA, the CDR3 is TGCGCCAGCAGCCAAGACCGGGGGGTCGGCGGCACTGAAGCTTTCTTT.